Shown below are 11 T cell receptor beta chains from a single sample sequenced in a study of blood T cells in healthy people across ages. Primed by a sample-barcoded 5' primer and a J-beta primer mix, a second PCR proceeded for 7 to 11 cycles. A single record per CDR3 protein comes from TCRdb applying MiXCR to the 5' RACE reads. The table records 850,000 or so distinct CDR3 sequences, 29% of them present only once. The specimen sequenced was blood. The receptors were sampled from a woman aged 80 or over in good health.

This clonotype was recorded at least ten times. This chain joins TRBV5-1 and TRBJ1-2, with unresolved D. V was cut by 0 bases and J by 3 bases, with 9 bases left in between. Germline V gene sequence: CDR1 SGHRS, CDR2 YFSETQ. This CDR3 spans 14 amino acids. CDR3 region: CASSLEAAHYGYTF. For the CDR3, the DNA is TGCGCCAGCAGCTTGGAGGCAGCCCACTATGGCTACACCTTC.

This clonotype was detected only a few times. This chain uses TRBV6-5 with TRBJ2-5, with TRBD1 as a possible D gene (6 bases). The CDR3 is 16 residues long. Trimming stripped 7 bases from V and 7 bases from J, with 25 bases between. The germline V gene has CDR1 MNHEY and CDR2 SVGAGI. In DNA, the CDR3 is TGTGCCAGCACCCTCGGGACAATGGGTTTCCGAGGGACCCAGTACTTC. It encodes CASTLGTMGFRGTQYF.

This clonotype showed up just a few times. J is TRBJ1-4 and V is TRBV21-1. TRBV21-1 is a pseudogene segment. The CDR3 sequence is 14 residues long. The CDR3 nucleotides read TGTGCCAGCAGCAAGGGCAGAAAGACGGAAAAACTGTTTTTT. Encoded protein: CASSKGRKTEKLFF.

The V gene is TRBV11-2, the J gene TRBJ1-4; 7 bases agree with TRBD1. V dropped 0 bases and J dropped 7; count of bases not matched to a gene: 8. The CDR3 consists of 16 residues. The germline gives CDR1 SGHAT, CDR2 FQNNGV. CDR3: CASSLEVGTAPEKLFF. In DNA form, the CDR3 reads TGTGCCAGCAGCTTAGAAGTTGGGACAGCCCCTGAAAAACTGTTTTTT.

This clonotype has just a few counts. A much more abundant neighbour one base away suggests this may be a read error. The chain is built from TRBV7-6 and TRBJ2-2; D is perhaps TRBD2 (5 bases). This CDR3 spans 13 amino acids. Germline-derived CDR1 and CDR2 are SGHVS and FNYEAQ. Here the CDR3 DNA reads TGTGCCAGCAGCTTAGGGAACACCGGGGAGCGGTTTTTT. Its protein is CASSLGNTGERFF.

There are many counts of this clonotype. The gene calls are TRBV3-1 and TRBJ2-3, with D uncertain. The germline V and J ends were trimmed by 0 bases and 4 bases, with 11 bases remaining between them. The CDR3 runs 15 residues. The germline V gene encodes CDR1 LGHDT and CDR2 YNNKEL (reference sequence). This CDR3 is CASSQEAGRADTQYF. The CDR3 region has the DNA TGTGCCAGCAGCCAAGAGGCTGGCAGAGCAGATACGCAGTATTTT.

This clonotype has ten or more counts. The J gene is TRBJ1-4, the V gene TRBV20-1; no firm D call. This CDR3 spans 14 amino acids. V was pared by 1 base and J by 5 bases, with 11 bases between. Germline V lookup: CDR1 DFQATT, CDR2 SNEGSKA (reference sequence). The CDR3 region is CSARGWGVNEKLFF. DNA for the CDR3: TGCAGTGCTAGAGGCTGGGGAGTGAATGAAAAACTGTTTTTT.

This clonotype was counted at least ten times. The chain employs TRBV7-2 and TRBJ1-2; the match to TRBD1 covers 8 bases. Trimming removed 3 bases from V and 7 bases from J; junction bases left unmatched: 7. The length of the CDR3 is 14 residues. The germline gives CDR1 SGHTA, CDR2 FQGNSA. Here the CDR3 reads CASSFGTGLGGYTF. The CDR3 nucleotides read TGTGCCAGCAGCTTCGGGACAGGTCTAGGTGGCTACACCTTC.

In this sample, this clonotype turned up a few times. The CDR3 protein is CASSPRGRGGVPGELFF. The CDR3 DNA is TGTGCCAGCAGCCCCCGAGGGCGCGGGGGAGTACCCGGGGAGCTGTTTTTT. The chain combines TRBV7-9 with TRBJ2-2, with 7 bases matching TRBD2. Germline lookup yields CDR1 SEHNR and CDR2 FQNEAQ (reference sequence). J lost 6 bases, V lost 5 bases, and 15 bases had no gene match. CDR3 size: 17 residues.

The CDR3 protein is CATSRENRGLSGYGYTF. Written as DNA, the CDR3 is TGTGCCACCAGCAGAGAGAACAGGGGGCTAAGCGGCTATGGCTACACCTTC. The V gene is TRBV15, the J gene TRBJ1-2, with 9 bases lining up with TRBD1. With 0 bases clipped from V and 4 bases from J, the junction kept 9 bases outside the gene matches. CDR3 length: 17 amino acids. Germline V gene data show CDR1 as LNHNV and CDR2 as YYDKDF (reference sequence).

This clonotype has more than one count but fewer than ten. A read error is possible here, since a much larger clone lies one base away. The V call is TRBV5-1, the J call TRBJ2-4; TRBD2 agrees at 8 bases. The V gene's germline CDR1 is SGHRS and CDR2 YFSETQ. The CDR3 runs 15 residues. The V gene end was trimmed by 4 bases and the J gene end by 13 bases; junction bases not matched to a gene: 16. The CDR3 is CASSPGGTHYNEQYF. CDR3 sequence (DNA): TGCGCCAGCAGCCCGGGAGGGACACATTACAATGAGCAGTACTTC.